The rows below give T cell receptor beta chains drawn from one sample of a study of control samples from healthy donors and cancer patients. Only in-frame clones appear in the TCRdb table, and some are missing; sequencing was by immunoSEQ multiplex PCR. The sample holds fewer than 500,000 clones, approximately 92% seen once. Sequenced sample: PBMCs. The receptors stem from a man in his forties with head and neck cancer. Each CDR3 is given without its conserved first and last residue. A D gene is named only where the DNA matches it firmly.

J gene	D gene	V gene	CDR3 protein
TRBJ2-1	-	TRBV19	ASSQTSLVQF
TRBJ1-2	-	TRBV11-2	ASSLEFTGSYGYT
TRBJ1-1	-	TRBV6-1	ASSEAAGLTEAF
TRBJ1-1	-	TRBV29-1	SVDEQRRGEAF
TRBJ2-1	-	TRBV27	ASSKRGSISYNEQF
TRBJ1-1	TRBD1	TRBV12-5	ASQRTGSNTEAF
TRBJ2-3	-	TRBV27	ASQRRGTDTQY
TRBJ2-3	-	TRBV5-1	ASSWGGEIGDTQY
TRBJ2-5	-	TRBV29-1	SVEAGNQETQY
TRBJ2-3	-	TRBV19	ASRGTDTDTQY
TRBJ2-3	-	TRBV5-1	ASSLDKPADTQY
TRBJ2-7	-	TRBV6-5	ASRRQRTGEQY
TRBJ1-1	-	TRBV18	ASSPPLQNTEAF
TRBJ2-5	TRBD2	TRBV4-1	ASGQTSGGIETQY
TRBJ2-1	TRBD2	TRBV7-3	ASSFGGGAREQF
TRBJ2-7	TRBD1	TRBV28	ASSATGSRYEQY
TRBJ1-2	-	TRBV6-2/TRBV6-3	ASSGIGYGYT
TRBJ1-6	-	TRBV6-5	ASNPGRLNSPLH
TRBJ2-3	TRBD2	TRBV30	AWSTSGAADTQY
TRBJ1-5	-	TRBV9	ASSPRGTNQPQH
TRBJ1-3	-	TRBV5-6	ASSLGLTAGGNTIY
TRBJ1-3	TRBD1	TRBV6-1	ASSDDRGPTGNTIY
TRBJ2-2	-	TRBV28	ASSLRPGELF
TRBJ1-6	TRBD1	TRBV27	ASSPTDRGESSPLH
TRBJ1-1	-	TRBV5-4	ASSREDTEAF
TRBJ1-2	-	TRBV28	ASSFAFTPPYGYT
TRBJ1-1	-	TRBV5-6	ASSLAPGVHTEAF
TRBJ2-3	-	TRBV3-1/TRBV3-2	ASSQPLAAWGTDTQY
TRBJ2-6	-	TRBV27	ASSLYGSGANVLT
TRBJ1-4	-	TRBV7-8	ASSSDRSLDEKLF
TRBJ1-2	-	TRBV2	AFSKRVGYGYT
TRBJ1-2	TRBD1	TRBV19	ASSRTGDPYGYT
TRBJ2-7	-	TRBV5-1	ASSLPLDHPYEQY
TRBJ2-1	-	TRBV14	ASSQERRPGVDEQF
TRBJ1-3	TRBD1	TRBV9	ASSGRKGALSGNTIY
TRBJ2-3	-	TRBV28	ATQQWSDTDTQY
TRBJ1-1	-	TRBV19	ASRIPLSSSNTEAF
TRBJ2-3	-	TRBV28	ASSFTGDTDTQY
TRBJ2-7	TRBD2	TRBV4-2	ASSQDPAGASYEQY
TRBJ1-1	-	TRBV30	AWDRNTEAF
TRBJ2-2	-	TRBV19	ASRGGWLSNTGELF
TRBJ2-5	-	TRBV29-1	SVDGTAQETQY
TRBJ2-7	-	TRBV9	ASSVGVETLDEQY
TRBJ2-7	-	TRBV5-1	ASSLAGGITYEQY
TRBJ1-1	-	TRBV7-2	ASSLRQVEAF
TRBJ2-3	-	TRBV28	ASSFAQGNTDTQY
TRBJ2-2	TRBD1	TRBV5-1	ASSYGTGNTGELF